This entry features one TCR beta chain sequence. Its antigen is as yet unknown. The library came from three nested PCR rounds adapted from ARM-PCR protocols. MiXCR, applied by TCRdb to the multiplex PCR reads, yields one record per CDR3 protein. The data show around 39,000 distinct CDR3 sequences, over 55% seen once. This entry is derived from a study of tumor and adjacent non-tumor tissue in lung cancer. The study, taken as a whole, reports: TCR diversity was significantly greater in tumor than normal lung tissue. Normal lung showed higher cumulative top 100 clone frequency than tumor.

This sample's RNA came from whole unsorted tissue. Distant lung tissue was collected more than 3 cm away from the tumor edge. The V end was cut by 11 bases, the J end by 1 base, with 15 bases between. This CDR3 is 13 amino acids long. Germline CDR1 reads ENHRY; CDR2 reads SYGVKD. The receptor was isolated from a man between 50 and 59 years old with non-small cell lung cancer. Sequencing was done on a sample of distant non-tumor lung tissue. The J gene is TRBJ2-7, the V gene TRBV10-3; D may match TRBD1 or TRBD2 (5 bases each). As DNA, the CDR3 is TGTGCCGCCAGTCTGGGGGAGTCCTACGAGCAGTACTTC. It encodes CAASLGESYEQYF.